This section outlines one TCR beta chain sequence together with its context. Residents of about two dozen US areas, aged about 18 to 89 years, made up the participants. These data come from a study of blood T cell repertoires in COVID-19. About the study: T cells, B-cell-depleted T cells, or PBMCs provided the cDNA or gDNA that served as material.

The CDR3 runs to 16 residues. V lost 1 base and J lost 3, with 15 bases in between. Germline V gives CDR1 GTSNPN, CDR2 SVGIG (reference sequence). In the study's own analysis: Amplification from reference gene primers served as the basis for estimated nucleated cell counts. Measured with immunoSEQ multiplex PCR; TCRdb has only the in-frame clones, and not every one. The D gene and trimming were derived from the DNA, and the V and J assignments and clone size from that table. The sample shows under 200,000 clones, 89% of them seen only once. V and J are TRBV30 and TRBJ1-4, with a weak D call TRBD1 (5 bases). Sequencing used PBMCs or T cells enriched from blood (not recorded which). This receptor was identified in a woman between 18 and 29 years old who had recovered from COVID-19. CDR3 nucleotides: TGTGCCTGGAGTGACCGAAGACCCAGGGCTAATGAAAAACTGTTTTTT. Its translation is CAWSDRRPRANEKLFF.